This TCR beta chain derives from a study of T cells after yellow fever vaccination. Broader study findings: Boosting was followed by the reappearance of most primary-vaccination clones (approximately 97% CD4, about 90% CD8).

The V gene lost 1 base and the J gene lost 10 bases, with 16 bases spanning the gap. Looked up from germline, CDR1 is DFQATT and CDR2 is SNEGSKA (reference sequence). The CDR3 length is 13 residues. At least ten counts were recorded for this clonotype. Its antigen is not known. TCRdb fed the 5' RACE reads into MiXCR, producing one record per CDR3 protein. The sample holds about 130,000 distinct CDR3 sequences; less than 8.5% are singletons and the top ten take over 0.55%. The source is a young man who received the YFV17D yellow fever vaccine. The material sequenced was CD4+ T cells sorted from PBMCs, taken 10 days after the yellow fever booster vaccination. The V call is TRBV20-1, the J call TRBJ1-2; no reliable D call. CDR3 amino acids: CSARGPLVEDYTF. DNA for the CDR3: TGCAGTGCTAGAGGCCCCCTAGTAGAGGACTACACCTTC.